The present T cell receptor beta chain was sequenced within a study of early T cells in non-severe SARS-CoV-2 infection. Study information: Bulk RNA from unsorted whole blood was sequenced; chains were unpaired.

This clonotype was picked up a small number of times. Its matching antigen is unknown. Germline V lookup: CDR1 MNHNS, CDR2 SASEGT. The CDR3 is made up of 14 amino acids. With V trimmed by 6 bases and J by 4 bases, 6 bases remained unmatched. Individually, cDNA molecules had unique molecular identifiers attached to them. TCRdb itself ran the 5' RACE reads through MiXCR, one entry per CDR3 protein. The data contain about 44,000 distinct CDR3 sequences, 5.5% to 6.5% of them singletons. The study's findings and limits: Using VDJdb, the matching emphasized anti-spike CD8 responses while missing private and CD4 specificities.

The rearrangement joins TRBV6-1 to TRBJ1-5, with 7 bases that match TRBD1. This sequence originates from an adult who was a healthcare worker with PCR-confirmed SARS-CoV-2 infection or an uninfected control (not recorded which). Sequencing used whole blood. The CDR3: CASRGTDWNQPQHF. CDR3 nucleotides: TGTGCCAGCAGAGGGACAGATTGGAATCAGCCCCAGCATTTT.